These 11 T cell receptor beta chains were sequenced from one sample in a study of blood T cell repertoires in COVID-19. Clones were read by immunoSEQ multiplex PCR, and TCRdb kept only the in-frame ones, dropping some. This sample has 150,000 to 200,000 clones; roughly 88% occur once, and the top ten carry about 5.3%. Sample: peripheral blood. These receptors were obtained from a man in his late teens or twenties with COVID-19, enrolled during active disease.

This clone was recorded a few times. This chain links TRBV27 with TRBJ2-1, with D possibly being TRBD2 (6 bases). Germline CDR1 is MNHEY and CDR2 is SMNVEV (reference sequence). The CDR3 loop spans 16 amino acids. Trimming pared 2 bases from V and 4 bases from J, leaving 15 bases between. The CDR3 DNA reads TGTGCCAGCAGTTTAAACATGGGGAGGCGATACAATGAGCAGTTCTTC. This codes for CASSLNMGRRYNEQFF.

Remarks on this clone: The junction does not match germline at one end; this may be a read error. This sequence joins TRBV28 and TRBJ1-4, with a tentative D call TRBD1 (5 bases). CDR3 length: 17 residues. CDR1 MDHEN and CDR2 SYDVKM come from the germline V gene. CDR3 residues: CASSLLATGFTNEKLLF. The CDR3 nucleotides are TGTGCCAGCAGTTTATTGGCTACAGGTTTTACTAATGAAAAACTGCTTTTT.

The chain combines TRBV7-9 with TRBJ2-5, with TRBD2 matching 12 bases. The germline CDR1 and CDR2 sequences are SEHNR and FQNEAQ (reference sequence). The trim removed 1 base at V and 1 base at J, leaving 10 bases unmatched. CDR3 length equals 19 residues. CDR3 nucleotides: TGTGCCAGCAGCTTAGGCGTGGGACTAGCGGGTAGGGGCCAAGAGACCCAGTACTTC. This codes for CASSLGVGLAGRGQETQYF.

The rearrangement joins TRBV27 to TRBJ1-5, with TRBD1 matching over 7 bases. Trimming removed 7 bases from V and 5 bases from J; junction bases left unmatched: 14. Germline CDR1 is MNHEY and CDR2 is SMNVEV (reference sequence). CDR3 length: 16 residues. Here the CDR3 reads CASTPRGGGGHQPQHF. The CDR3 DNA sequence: TGTGCCAGCACCCCGAGAGGAGGGGGCGGCCATCAGCCCCAGCATTTT.

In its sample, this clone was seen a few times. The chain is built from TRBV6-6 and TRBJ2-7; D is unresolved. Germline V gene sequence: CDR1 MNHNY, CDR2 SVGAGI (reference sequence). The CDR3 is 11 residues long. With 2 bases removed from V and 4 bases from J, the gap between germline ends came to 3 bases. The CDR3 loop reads CASSYQYEQYF. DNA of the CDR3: TGTGCCAGCAGTTACCAGTACGAGCAGTACTTC.

The CDR3 loop is CASTPGQGTYEQYF. The CDR3 bases are TGTGCCAGTACCCCGGGACAGGGGACCTACGAGCAGTACTTC. The genes are TRBV19 and TRBJ2-7, with 10 nucleotides matching TRBD1. The V gene's germline CDR1 is LNHDA and CDR2 SQIVND (reference sequence). V dropped 7 bases and J dropped 2; count of bases not matched to a gene: 5. This CDR3 is 14 amino acids long.

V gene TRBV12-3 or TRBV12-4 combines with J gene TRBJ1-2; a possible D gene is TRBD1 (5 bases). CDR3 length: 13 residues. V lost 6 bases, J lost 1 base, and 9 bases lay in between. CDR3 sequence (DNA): TGTGCCAGCAGATTGGACAATAACTATGGCTACACCTTC. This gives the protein CASRLDNNYGYTF.

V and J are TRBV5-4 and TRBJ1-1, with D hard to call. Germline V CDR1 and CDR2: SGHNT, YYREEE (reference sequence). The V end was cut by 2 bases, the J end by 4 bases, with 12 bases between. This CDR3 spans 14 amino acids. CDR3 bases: TGTGCCAGCAGCTTCCGGGGAGCTGGCACTGAAGCTTTCTTT. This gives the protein CASSFRGAGTEAFF.

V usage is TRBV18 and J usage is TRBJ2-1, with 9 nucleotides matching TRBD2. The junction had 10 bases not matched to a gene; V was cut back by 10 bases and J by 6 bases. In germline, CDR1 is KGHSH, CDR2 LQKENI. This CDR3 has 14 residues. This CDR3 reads CATRLAGVSNEQFF. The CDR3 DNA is TGTGCCACCAGATTAGCGGGAGTTTCCAATGAGCAGTTCTTC.

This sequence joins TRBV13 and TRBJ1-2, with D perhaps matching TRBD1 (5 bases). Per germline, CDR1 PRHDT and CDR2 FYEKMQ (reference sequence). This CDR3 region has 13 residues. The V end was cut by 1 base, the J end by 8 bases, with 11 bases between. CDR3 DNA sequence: TGTGCCAGCAGCTTAGTCAGGGCAGAGGGCTACACCTTC. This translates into CASSLVRAEGYTF.

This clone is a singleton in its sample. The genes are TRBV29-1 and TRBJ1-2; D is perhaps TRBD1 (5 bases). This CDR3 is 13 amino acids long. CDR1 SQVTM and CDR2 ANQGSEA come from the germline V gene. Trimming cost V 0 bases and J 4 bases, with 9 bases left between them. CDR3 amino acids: CSVEDQGTYGYTF. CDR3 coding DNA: TGCAGCGTTGAAGATCAGGGTACCTATGGCTACACCTTC.